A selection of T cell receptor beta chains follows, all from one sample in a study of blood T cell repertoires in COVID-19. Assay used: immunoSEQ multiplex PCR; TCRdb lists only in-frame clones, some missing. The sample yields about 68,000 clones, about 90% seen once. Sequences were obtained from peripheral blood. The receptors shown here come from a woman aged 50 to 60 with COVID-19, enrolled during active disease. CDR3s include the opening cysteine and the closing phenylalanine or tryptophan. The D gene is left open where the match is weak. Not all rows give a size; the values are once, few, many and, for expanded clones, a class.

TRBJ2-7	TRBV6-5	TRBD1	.	TGTGCCAGCACCCCCACCGGGACAGGGGCCTACGAGCAGTACTTC	CASTPTGTGAYEQYF
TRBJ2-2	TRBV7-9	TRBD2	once	TGTGCCAGCAGCTTAGTAGAGGGACTAAGAAGCACCGGGGAGCTGTTTTTT	CASSLVEGLRSTGELFF
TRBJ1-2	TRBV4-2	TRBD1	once	TGTGCCAGCAGCCAACGTCCAGGATTAGGGGGCGGCTACACCTTC	CASSQRPGLGGGYTF
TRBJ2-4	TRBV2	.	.	TGTGCCAGCAGTGAGGAGGGGACCCAAGCCAAAAACATTCAGTACTTC	CASSEEGTQAKNIQYF
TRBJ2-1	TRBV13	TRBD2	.	TGTGCCAGCAGCCCGCCCCCCTTGGGAGGGAATACGAATGAGCAGTTCTTC	CASSPPPLGGNTNEQFF
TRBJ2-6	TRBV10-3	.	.	TGTGCCATCAGTGACGACAGGTCTGGGGCCAACGTCCTGACTTTC	CAISDDRSGANVLTF
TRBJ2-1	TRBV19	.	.	TGTGCCAGTAGTTCAACTAGAAGAGGATACAATGAGCAGTTCTTC	CASSSTRRGYNEQFF
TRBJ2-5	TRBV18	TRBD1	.	TGTGCCAGCTCACCAATGGTTGGGACAGCGGAGACCCAGTACTTC	CASSPMVGTAETQYF
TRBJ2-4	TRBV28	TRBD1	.	TGTGCCAGCAGCTCTCCGATGGGACAGGGGGCCAAAAACATTCAGTACTTC	CASSSPMGQGAKNIQYF
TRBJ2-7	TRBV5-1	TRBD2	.	TGCGCCAGCAGTTCCTCCTTCAGGACTAGCGGGAGGAACGAGCAGTACTTC	CASSSSFRTSGRNEQYF
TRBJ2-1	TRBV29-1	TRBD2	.	TGCAGCGTTATAGCGGGAGGTGCTACCAATGAGCAGTTCTTC	CSVIAGGATNEQFF
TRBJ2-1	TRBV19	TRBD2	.	TGTGCCAGTAGTATCACACGGACTAGCGGGAAATTTCAGTTCTTC	CASSITRTSGKFQFF
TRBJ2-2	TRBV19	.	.	TGTGCCAGTACCTCAGGGGCTTTCACCGGGGAGCTGTTTTTT	CASTSGAFTGELFF
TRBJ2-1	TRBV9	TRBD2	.	TGTGCCAGCAGCGTGCTAGCGGCAAATGAGCAGTTCTTC	CASSVLAANEQFF
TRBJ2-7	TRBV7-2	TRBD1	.	TGTGCCAGCAGCTTGACCTGGGACAGGGTCGGTGAGCAGTACTTC	CASSLTWDRVGEQYF
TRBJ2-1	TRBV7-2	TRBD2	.	TGTGCCAGCAGCTTAGGCGGGAGGGCCACCTACAATGAGCAGTTCTTC	CASSLGGRATYNEQFF
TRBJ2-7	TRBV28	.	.	TGTGCCAGCAGTTTAACTTACGACTCCTACGAGCAGTACTTC	CASSLTYDSYEQYF
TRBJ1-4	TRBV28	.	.	TGTGCCAGCAGGCCTCTACAGGGTCCAACTAATGAAAAACTGTTTTTT	CASRPLQGPTNEKLFF
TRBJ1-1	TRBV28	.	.	TGTGCCAGCAGTTTCGCCCGCCGAGGACAGCAAACTAGGCGAACTGAAGCTTTCTTT	CASSFARRGQQTRRTEAFF
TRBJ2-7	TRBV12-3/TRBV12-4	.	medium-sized	TGTGCCAGCAGTGCACGGTACGAGCAGTACTTC	CASSARYEQYF
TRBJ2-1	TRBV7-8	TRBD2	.	TGTGCCAGCAGCTTAGAAGGAGGGAGGGACAATGAGCAGTTCTTC	CASSLEGGRDNEQFF
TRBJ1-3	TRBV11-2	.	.	TGTGCCAGCAGCCTCGCCGGGTTGCCCCGTTCTGGAAACACCATATATTTT	CASSLAGLPRSGNTIYF
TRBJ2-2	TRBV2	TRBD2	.	TGTGCCAGCAGGTCTAGCGGGACAAACACCGGGGAGCTGTTTTTT	CASRSSGTNTGELFF
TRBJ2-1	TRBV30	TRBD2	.	TGTGCCTGGACTAGCGGGAGGGCCTCCTACAATGAGCAGTTCTTC	CAWTSGRASYNEQFF
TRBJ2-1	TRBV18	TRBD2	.	TGTGCCAGCTCACGGGGACTAGCGGTAGACAATGAGCAGTTCTTC	CASSRGLAVDNEQFF
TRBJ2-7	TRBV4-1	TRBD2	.	TGCGCCAGCAGCCAAGATCCAACACGGCCAGCGGGAAGGCCGTACTTC	CASSQDPTRPAGRPYF
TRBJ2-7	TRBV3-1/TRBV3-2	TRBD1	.	TGTGCCAGCAGCCAAGGTCCGGGACAGGGATTCCACGAGCAGTACTTC	CASSQGPGQGFHEQYF
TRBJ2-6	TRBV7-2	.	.	TGTGCCAGCAGCCCCTTATTCGGGGCCAACGTCCTGACTTTC	CASSPLFGANVLTF
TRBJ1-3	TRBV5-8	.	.	TGTGCCAGCAGCTTGAAGGGGGAAGTGTCTGGAAACACCATATATTTT	CASSLKGEVSGNTIYF
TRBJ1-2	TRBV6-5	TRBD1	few	TGTGCCAGCAGTTACGTCCGGACAGGGGGCGGCTATGGCTACACCTTC	CASSYVRTGGGYGYTF
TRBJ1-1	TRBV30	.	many	TGTGCCTGGACCAGAATTCTGAACACTGAAGCTTTCTTT	CAWTRILNTEAFF
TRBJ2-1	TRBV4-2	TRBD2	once	TGTGCCAGCAGCCCCAAACTAGCGGGACCTTACAATGAGCAGTTCTTC	CASSPKLAGPYNEQFF
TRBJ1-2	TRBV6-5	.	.	TGTGCCAGCATTCAAAACAGGTTCGATGGCTACACCTTC	CASIQNRFDGYTF
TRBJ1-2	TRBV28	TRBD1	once	TGTGCCAGCAGTCAACAGGGGGGAACTAGAGGCTACACCTTC	CASSQQGGTRGYTF
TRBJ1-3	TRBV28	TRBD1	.	TGTGCCAGCAGTTTACTTGGACAGGCAATGGGAAACACCATATATTTT	CASSLLGQAMGNTIYF
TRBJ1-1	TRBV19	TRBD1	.	TGTGCCAGTAGTATCACGGGACAGGGCGAAGCTTTCTTT	CASSITGQGEAFF
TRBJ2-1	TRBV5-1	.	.	TGCGCCAGCAGCCCCGCGACAAAGTACAATGAGCAGTTCTTC	CASSPATKYNEQFF
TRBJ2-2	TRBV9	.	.	TGTGCCAGCAGCGTAGGGAGGGGAGGCGGGGAGCTGTTTTTT	CASSVGRGGGELFF
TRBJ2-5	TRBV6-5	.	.	TGTGCCACCGCGGGCCGGGGGACCCAGTACTTC	CATAGRGTQYF
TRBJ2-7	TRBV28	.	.	TGTGCCAGCAGACCCTGGGAGGTTAACGAGCAGTACTTC	CASRPWEVNEQYF
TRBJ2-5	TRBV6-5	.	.	TGTGCCAGCAGTTACGAACTAGCTGGGACCCAGTACTTC	CASSYELAGTQYF
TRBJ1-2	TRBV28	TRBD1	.	TGTGCCAGCAGTTTGACAGGGAACTATGGCTACACCTTC	CASSLTGNYGYTF